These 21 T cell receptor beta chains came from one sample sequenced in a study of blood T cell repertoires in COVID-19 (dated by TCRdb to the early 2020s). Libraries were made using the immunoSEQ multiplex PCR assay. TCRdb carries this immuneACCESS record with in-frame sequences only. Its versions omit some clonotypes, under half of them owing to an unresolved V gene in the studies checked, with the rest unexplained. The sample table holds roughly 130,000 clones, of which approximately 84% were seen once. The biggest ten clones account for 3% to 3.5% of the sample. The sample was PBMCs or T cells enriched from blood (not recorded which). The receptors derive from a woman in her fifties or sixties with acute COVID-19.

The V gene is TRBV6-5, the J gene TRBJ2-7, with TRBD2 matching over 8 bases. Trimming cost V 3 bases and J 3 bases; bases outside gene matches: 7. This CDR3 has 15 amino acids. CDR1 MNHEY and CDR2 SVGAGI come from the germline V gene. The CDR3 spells CASSYSAGALYEQYF. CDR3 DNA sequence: TGTGCCAGCAGTTATTCAGCGGGAGCCCTCTACGAGCAGTACTTC.

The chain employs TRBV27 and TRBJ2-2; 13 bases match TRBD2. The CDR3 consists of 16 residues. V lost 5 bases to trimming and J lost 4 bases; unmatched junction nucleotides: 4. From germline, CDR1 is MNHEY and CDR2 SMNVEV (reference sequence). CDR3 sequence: CASSPGLAGVTGELFF. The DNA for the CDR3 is TGTGCCAGCAGTCCAGGACTAGCGGGAGTCACCGGGGAGCTGTTTTTT.

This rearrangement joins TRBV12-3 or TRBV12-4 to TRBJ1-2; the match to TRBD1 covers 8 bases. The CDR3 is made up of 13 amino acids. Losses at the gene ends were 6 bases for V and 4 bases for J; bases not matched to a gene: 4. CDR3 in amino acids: CASSQQGGYGYTF. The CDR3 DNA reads TGTGCCAGCAGCCAACAGGGGGGCTATGGCTACACCTTC.

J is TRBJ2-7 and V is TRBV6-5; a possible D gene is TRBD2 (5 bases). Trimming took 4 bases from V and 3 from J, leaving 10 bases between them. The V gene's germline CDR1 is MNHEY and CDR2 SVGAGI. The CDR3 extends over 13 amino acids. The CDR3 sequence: CASSLDGNYEQYF. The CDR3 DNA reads TGTGCCAGCAGTTTAGACGGGAACTACGAGCAGTACTTC.

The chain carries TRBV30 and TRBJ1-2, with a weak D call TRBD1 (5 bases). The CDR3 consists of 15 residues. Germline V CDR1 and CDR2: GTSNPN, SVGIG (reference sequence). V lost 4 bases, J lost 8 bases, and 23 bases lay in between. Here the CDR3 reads CAWTDARGTHVGYTF. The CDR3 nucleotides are TGTGCCTGGACGGATGCGCGGGGGACTCATGTGGGCTACACCTTC. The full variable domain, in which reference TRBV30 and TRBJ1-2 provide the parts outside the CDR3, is SQTIHQWPATLVQPVGSPLSLECTVEGTSNPNLYWYRQAAGRGLQLLFYSVGIGQISSEVPQNLSASRPQDRQFILSSKKLLLSDSGFYLCAWTDARGTHVGYTFGSGTRLTVV.

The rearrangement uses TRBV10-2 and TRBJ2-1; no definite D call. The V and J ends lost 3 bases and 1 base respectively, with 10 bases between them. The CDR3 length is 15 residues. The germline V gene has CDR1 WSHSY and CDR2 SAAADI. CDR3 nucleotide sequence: TGCGCCAGCAGTGACCGCAGGCTTTCCTACAATGAGCAGTTCTTC. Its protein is CASSDRRLSYNEQFF.

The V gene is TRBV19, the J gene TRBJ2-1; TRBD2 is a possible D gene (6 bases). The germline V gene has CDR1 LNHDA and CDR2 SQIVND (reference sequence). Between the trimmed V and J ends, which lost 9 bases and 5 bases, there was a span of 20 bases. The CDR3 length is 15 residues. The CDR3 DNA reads TGTGCCAGCGGAATCGGGGGAGCCCTTGACAATGAGCAGTTCTTC. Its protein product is CASGIGGALDNEQFF.

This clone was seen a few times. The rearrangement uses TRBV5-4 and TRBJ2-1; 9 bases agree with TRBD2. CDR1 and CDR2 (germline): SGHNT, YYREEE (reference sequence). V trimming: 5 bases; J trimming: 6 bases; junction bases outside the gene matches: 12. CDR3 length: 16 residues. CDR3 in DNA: TGTGCCAGCAGTTTTCCCCCCAGCGGGAGGACCAATGAGCAGTTCTTC. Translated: CASSFPPSGRTNEQFF.

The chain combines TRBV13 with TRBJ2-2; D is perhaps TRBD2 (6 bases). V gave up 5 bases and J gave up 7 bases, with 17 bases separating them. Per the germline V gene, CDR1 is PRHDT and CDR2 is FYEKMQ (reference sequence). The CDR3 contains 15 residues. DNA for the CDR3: TGTGCCAGCAGCGCTCGACTTGCGGGAAGCGGGGAGCTGTTTTTT. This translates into CASSARLAGSGELFF.

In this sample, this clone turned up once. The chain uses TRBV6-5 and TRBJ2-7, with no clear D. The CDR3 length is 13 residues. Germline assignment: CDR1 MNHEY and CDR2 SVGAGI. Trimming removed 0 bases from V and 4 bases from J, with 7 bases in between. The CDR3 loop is CASSYSMRYEQYF. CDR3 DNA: TGTGCCAGCAGTTACTCGATGCGGTACGAGCAGTACTTC.

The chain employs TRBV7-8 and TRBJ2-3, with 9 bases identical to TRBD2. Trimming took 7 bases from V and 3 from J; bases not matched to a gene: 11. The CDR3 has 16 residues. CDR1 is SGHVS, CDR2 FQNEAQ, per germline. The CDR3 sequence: CASTSLAGRRTDTQYF. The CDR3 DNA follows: TGTGCCAGCACCTCCCTAGCGGGAAGAAGAACAGATACGCAGTATTTT.

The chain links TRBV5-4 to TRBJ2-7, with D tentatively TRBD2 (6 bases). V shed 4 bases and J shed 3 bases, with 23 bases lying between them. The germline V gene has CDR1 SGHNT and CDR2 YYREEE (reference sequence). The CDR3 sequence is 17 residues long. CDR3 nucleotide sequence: TGTGCCAGCAGCCCCGGTTTGGGACTGCCCCAAAACTACGAGCAGTACTTC. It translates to CASSPGLGLPQNYEQYF.

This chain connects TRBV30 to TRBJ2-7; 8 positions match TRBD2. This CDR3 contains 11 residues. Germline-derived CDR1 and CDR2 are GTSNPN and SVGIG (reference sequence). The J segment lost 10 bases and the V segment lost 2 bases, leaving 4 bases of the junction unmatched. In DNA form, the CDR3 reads TGTGCCTGGAGTTCGGGAGGGGTCCAGTACTTC. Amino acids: CAWSSGGVQYF.

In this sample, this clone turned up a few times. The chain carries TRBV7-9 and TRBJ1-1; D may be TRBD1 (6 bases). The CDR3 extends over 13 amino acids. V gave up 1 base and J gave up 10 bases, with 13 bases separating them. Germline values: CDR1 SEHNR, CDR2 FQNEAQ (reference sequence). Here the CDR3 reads CASSLEPGQRAFF. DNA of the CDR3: TGTGCCAGCAGCTTAGAACCGGGACAAAGAGCTTTCTTT.

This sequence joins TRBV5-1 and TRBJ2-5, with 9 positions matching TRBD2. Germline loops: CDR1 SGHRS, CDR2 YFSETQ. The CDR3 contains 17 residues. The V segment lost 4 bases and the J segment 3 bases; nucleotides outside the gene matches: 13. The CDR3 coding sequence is TGCGCCAGCAGCCCCGATGGGGGCGGGAGGGCAAAAGAGACCCAGTACTTC. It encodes CASSPDGGGRAKETQYF.

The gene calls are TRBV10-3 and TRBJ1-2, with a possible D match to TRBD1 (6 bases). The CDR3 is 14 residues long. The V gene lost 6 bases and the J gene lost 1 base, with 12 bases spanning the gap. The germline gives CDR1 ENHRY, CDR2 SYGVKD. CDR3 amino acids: CAISPQGSNYGYTF. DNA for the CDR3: TGTGCCATCAGCCCCCAGGGGAGTAACTATGGCTACACCTTC.

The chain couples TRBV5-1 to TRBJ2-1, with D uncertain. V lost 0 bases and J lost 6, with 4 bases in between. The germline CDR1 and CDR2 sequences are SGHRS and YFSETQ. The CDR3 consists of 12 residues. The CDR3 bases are TGCGCCAGCAGCTTGGGAGGCAATGAGCAGTTCTTC. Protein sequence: CASSLGGNEQFF. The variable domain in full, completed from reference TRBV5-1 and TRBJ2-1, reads KAGVTQTPRYLIKTRGQQVTLSCSPISGHRSVSWYQQTPGQGLQFLFEYFSETQRNKGNFPGRFSGRQFSNSRSEMNVSTLELGDSALYLCASSLGGNEQFFGPGTRLTVL.

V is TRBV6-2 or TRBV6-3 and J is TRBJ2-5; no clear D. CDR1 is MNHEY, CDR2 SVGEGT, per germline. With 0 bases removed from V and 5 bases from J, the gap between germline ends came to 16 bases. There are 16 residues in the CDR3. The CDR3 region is CASSYSRRSAQETQYF. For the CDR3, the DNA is TGTGCCAGCAGTTACTCGAGAAGGAGTGCCCAGGAGACCCAGTACTTC.

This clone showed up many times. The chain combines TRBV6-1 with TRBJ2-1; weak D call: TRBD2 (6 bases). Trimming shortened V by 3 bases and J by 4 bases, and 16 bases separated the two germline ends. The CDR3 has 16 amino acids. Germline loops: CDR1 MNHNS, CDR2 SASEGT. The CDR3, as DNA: TGTGCCAGCAGTGAGGGTAGCGGATTAGGGTACAATGAGCAGTTCTTC. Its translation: CASSEGSGLGYNEQFF.

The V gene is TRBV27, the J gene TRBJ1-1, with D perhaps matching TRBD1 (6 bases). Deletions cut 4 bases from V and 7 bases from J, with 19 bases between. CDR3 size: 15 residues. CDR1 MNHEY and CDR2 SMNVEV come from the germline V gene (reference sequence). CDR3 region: CASSSPTNRESEAFF. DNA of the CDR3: TGTGCCAGCAGTTCCCCCACCAACAGGGAAAGTGAAGCTTTCTTT.

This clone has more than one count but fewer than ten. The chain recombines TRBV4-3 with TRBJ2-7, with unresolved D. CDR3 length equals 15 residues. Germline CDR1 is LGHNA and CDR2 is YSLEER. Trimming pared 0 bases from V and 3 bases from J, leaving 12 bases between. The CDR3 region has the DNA TGCGCCAGCAGCCAAGATCCTACCTACAGCTACGAGCAGTACTTC. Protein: CASSQDPTYSYEQYF.